The present T cell receptor beta chain was sequenced within a study of blood T cell repertoires in COVID-19. At the level of the study: Samples representing acute and convalescent COVID-19 were sourced from the United States, Italy and Spain. T cells, B-cell-depleted T cells, or PBMCs provided the cDNA or gDNA that served as material.

As originally analysed: Estimation of nucleated cell counts relied on the amplification of reference gene primers. TCRdb's copy holds only in-frame clones and misses some; the assay was immunoSEQ multiplex PCR. The V and J calls and the clone size are those of that table, but D and trimming were determined from the DNA. The data hold under 250,000 clones, with 80% to 90% observed a single time. Germline assignment: CDR1 LGHDT and CDR2 YNNKEL (reference sequence). The CDR3 contains 12 residues. V trimming: 1 base; J trimming: 9 bases; junction bases outside the gene matches: 2. The chain joins TRBV3-1 (or the pseudogene TRBV3-2) to TRBJ1-1; 7 bases match TRBD1. The sequenced sample consisted of peripheral blood. The receptor's source is a woman between 55 and 75 years old who had recovered from COVID-19. CDR3 sequence (DNA): TGTGCCAGCAGCCAAGGACAGGGCCAAGCTTTCTTT. Amino acids: CASSQGQGQAFF.